This TCR beta chain appears in the sequencing data of a study of blood T cell repertoires in COVID-19. Per germline, CDR1 MGHDK and CDR2 SYGVNS. Trimming cost V 4 bases and J 0 bases, with 9 bases left between them. The CDR3 runs to 15 residues. Assay: immunoSEQ multiplex PCR; the TCRdb copy retains only in-frame clones and omits some. The table records over 130,000 clones, over 75% of them present only once. V is TRBV25-1 and J is TRBJ2-2; unclear D gene. This receptor was obtained from a man aged 45 to 65 in a cohort exposed to, infected with or recovered from COVID-19 (not recorded which). The sequencing sample was made of PBMCs or T cells enriched from blood (not recorded which). CDR3 amino acids: CASSADIPNTGELFF. The CDR3 DNA reads TGTGCCAGCAGTGCCGACATTCCGAACACCGGGGAGCTGTTTTTT. Using reference TRBV25-1 and TRBJ2-2 for the parts outside the CDR3, the full variable domain is EADIYQTPRYLVIGTGKKITLECSQTMGHDKMYWYQQDPGMELHLIHYSYGVNSTEKGDLSSESTVSRIRTEHFPLTLESARPSHTSQYLCASSADIPNTGELFFGEGSRLTVL.